The T cell receptor (beta chain) under discussion was sequenced for a study of T cell repertoires in cytomegalovirus infection. The overall study: Matching HLA type and CMV infection were both indicated by public TCR beta signatures.

The CDR3 spans 15 residues. In germline, CDR1 is SGHRS, CDR2 YFSETQ. With 4 bases clipped from V and 5 bases from J, the junction kept 7 bases outside the gene matches. TCRdb analysed the reads with MiXCR anew, one entry per CDR3 protein. Of approximately 250,000 distinct CDR3 sequences listed, more than 9% are singletons. As concerns this clonotype: Its antigen is undetermined.

Study-level results: Ex vivo responses were dominated by HLA-C-restricted CMV-specific TCR beta clonotypes. People with CMV and the relevant HLA were identified by cumulative public TCR beta family frequency.

The gene calls are TRBV5-1 and TRBJ1-5; 9 nucleotides agree with TRBD1. This sequence originates from a human donor in good health (CMV status not recorded). Some clones in this sample may be carry-over from other donors' samples. Sequencing was carried out using PBMCs. The CDR3 loop reads CASSVGTGRDQPQHF. In DNA, the CDR3 is TGCGCCAGCAGCGTAGGGACAGGGAGGGATCAGCCCCAGCATTTT.